A selection of T cell receptor beta chains follows, all from one sample in a study of blood T cell repertoires in COVID-19. TCRdb's copy holds only in-frame clones and misses some; the assay was immunoSEQ multiplex PCR. The repertoire holds more than 100,000 clones, with 87% as singletons. Material: peripheral blood. These receptors all stem from a man in his fifties or sixties with active COVID-19. The CDR3 runs from the conserved cysteine through the conserved F or W. D genes are given only for firm matches. Not all rows give a size; the values are once, few, many and, for expanded clones, a class.

D gene	clone size	J gene	CDR3 length	V gene	CDR3 DNA	CDR3 protein
TRBD1	-	TRBJ1-1	15	TRBV11-2	TGTGCCAGCAGCGCTCGACAGGGGTGGGACACTGAAGCTTTCTTT	CASSARQGWDTEAFF
TRBD1	few	TRBJ2-2	15	TRBV28	TGTGCCAGCAGGAACAGGGGGACGAACACCGGGGAGCTGTTTTTT	CASRNRGTNTGELFF
TRBD2	-	TRBJ2-5	16	TRBV5-1	TGCGCCAGCAGCCTACTAGCGGGGGGACTCCAAGAGACCCAGTACTTC	CASSLLAGGLQETQYF
TRBD1	-	TRBJ2-1	15	TRBV9	TGTGCCAGCAGTGACCGGGACAGGGCTCAATATGAGCAGTTCTTC	CASSDRDRAQYEQFF
TRBD2	-	TRBJ2-1	15	TRBV19	TGTGCCAGTACCCTAGCGGGGGGTCTCTACAATGAGCAGTTCTTC	CASTLAGGLYNEQFF
TRBD1	once	TRBJ2-5	16	TRBV6-5	TGTGCCAGCAGTTTGCGACAGGGACCGTACCAAGAGACCCAGTACTTC	CASSLRQGPYQETQYF
-	-	TRBJ1-2	15	TRBV5-1	TGCGCCAGCAGCTTGGAGGGGAGGTCTAACTATGGCTACACCTTC	CASSLEGRSNYGYTF
-	-	TRBJ2-3	14	TRBV4-2	TGTGCCAGCAGCGTTTCGACTGGGTCCGATACGCAGTATTTT	CASSVSTGSDTQYF
-	-	TRBJ2-7	13	TRBV7-2	TGTGCCAGCAGCTACCCAACTTCCTACGAGCAGTACTTC	CASSYPTSYEQYF
-	-	TRBJ2-3	13	TRBV10-3	TGTGCCATCGGGGGGCGGGGGACAGATACGCAGTATTTT	CAIGGRGTDTQYF
-	once	TRBJ2-2	14	TRBV5-6	TGTGCCAGCAGCTGGGGGGAGAATCCCGGGGAGCTGTTTTTT	CASSWGENPGELFF
TRBD2	-	TRBJ2-1	14	TRBV2	TGTGCCAGCGCGGGGGGGATACCCTACAATGAGCAGTTCTTC	CASAGGIPYNEQFF
-	-	TRBJ2-2	14	TRBV4-1	TGCGCCAGCTCCGGACAGAGCCGCACCGGGGAGCTGTTTTTT	CASSGQSRTGELFF
-	few	TRBJ1-5	18	TRBV19	TGTGCCAGTACCCGTTACGGGGGGCTACGGCCCGCCGAGCAGCCCCAGCATTTT	CASTRYGGLRPAEQPQHF
-	-	TRBJ2-5	15	TRBV27	TGTGCCAGCAGCCACTCAAAAGAAAGCCAAGAGACCCAGTACTTC	CASSHSKESQETQYF
-	few	TRBJ2-3	13	TRBV7-2	TGTGCCAGCAGCTTCCCTAGCACAGATACGCAGTATTTT	CASSFPSTDTQYF
-	-	TRBJ1-4	16	TRBV11-2	TGTGCCAGCAGCCCTCGGAGGCCAGGCACTAATGAAAAACTGTTTTTT	CASSPRRPGTNEKLFF
-	-	TRBJ2-1	13	TRBV27	TGTGCCAGCAGTTGGACTAACTACAATGAGCAGTTCTTC	CASSWTNYNEQFF
-	-	TRBJ2-4	17	TRBV2	TGTGCCAGCAGTGAGGTTGGAGAGATTCTAGCCAAAAACATTCAGTACTTC	CASSEVGEILAKNIQYF
TRBD2	-	TRBJ2-1	18	TRBV3-1/TRBV3-2	TGTGCCAGCAGCCAAAAGACTAGCGGGGGGGAAACTTACAATGAGCAGTTCTTC	CASSQKTSGGETYNEQFF
TRBD1	-	TRBJ1-1	17	TRBV18	TGTGCCAGCTCACCGGTTCAGGGGGCGATGATAAACACTGAAGCTTTCTTT	CASSPVQGAMINTEAFF
-	-	TRBJ2-3	13	TRBV7-2	TGTGCCAGCAGGAAAGGGGCGCGGGATACGCAGTATTTT	CASRKGARDTQYF
TRBD2	once	TRBJ2-7	16	TRBV18	TGTGCCAGCTCACCGACCCCGGGACTAGCGGGGATCGAGCAGTACTTC	CASSPTPGLAGIEQYF
TRBD1	-	TRBJ2-1	16	TRBV6-2/TRBV6-3	TGTGCCAGCAGTTACCGAGGACAGGGTCAGGACAATGAGCAGTTCTTC	CASSYRGQGQDNEQFF
TRBD1	-	TRBJ2-3	14	TRBV4-2	TGTGCCAGCAGCCAAGGGGACAGGGGGGATACGCAGTATTTT	CASSQGDRGDTQYF
TRBD2	-	TRBJ2-7	16	TRBV24-1	TGTGCCACCAGTGATTTGCGGCGGGGGAGCTCCTACGAGCAGTACTTC	CATSDLRRGSSYEQYF
TRBD2	-	TRBJ2-1	15	TRBV6-4	TGTGCCAGCAGTGACTCGAGCCGGGGGGGCAGTGAGCAGTTCTTC	CASSDSSRGGSEQFF
TRBD2	once	TRBJ2-7	16	TRBV9	TGTGCCAGCAGCGTGTATCCGGGACTAGCTGTAGGCGAGCAGTACTTC	CASSVYPGLAVGEQYF
TRBD1	-	TRBJ2-7	16	TRBV5-6	TGTGCCAGCACGCCATTACGGACAGGGGAACCCTACGAGCAGTACTTC	CASTPLRTGEPYEQYF
TRBD1	-	TRBJ1-3	18	TRBV12-5	TGTGCTAGTGGTTTGCTCTACAGGGGGGAGAGCTCTGGAAACACCATATATTTT	CASGLLYRGESSGNTIYF
-	-	TRBJ2-7	14	TRBV27	TGTGCCAGCAGAGACGACAGGAGCGAATACGAGCAGTACTTC	CASRDDRSEYEQYF
TRBD2	-	TRBJ2-5	16	TRBV5-4	TGTGCCAGCAGCTTTGGGGGCGGGAGGGCCCAAGAGACCCAGTACTTC	CASSFGGGRAQETQYF
TRBD1	-	TRBJ1-2	17	TRBV9	TGTGCCAGCAGCGATTCCGGGACAGGGGAGGGCGGTTATGGCTACACCTTC	CASSDSGTGEGGYGYTF
-	-	TRBJ1-1	13	TRBV27	TGTGCCAGCAGTTCTTCTTTTCTAGCTGAAGCTTTCTTT	CASSSSFLAEAFF
TRBD2	-	TRBJ2-5	16	TRBV10-3	TGTGCCATCAGTGGAGCGACTAGCGGGGGGTATGAGACCCAGTACTTC	CAISGATSGGYETQYF
TRBD1	-	TRBJ1-2	14	TRBV5-1	TGCGCCAGCAGCTCCACTGGGACAGGGATTGGCTACACCTTC	CASSSTGTGIGYTF
-	-	TRBJ1-4	13	TRBV9	TGTGCCAGCAGCGGGGCCTTTGGGGAAAAACTGTTTTTT	CASSGAFGEKLFF
TRBD2	-	TRBJ2-1	15	TRBV4-1	TGCGCCAGCAGAGTGGTAGCGGGGTTTTACAATGAGCAGTTCTTC	CASRVVAGFYNEQFF
-	-	TRBJ1-5	16	TRBV19	TGTGCCAGTAACCAGGACGGACTTCTGAGGAATCAGCCCCAGCATTTT	CASNQDGLLRNQPQHF
-	-	TRBJ2-3	16	TRBV7-2	TGTGCCAGCAGCTTAGGAAGAGGACTCCTCACAGATACGCAGTATTTT	CASSLGRGLLTDTQYF
TRBD1	once	TRBJ1-1	14	TRBV10-3	TGTGCCATCAGCGTGGACAGGGAGAACACTGAAGCTTTCTTT	CAISVDRENTEAFF
-	-	TRBJ2-5	15	TRBV18	TGTGCCAGCTCACCACCCCCTACAGGGAGAGAGACCCAGTACTTC	CASSPPPTGRETQYF
-	few	TRBJ2-2	18	TRBV7-9	TGTGCCAGCAGCTTAGCCATTGGTTCACCCGAGTACACCGGGGAGCTGTTTTTT	CASSLAIGSPEYTGELFF
-	-	TRBJ1-1	14	TRBV6-5	TGTGCCAGTTCTCCGGGAGCCTTCCACACTGAAGCTTTCTTT	CASSPGAFHTEAFF
TRBD1	-	TRBJ1-4	18	TRBV15	TGTGCCACCAGCAGAGCTGGGCAGGGGGGACGAACTAATGAAAAACTGTTTTTT	CATSRAGQGGRTNEKLFF
-	-	TRBJ1-1	14	TRBV7-9	TGTGCCAGCAGCTTATTCACGCAGGGCACTGAAGCTTTCTTT	CASSLFTQGTEAFF
TRBD2	once	TRBJ2-1	16	TRBV6-2/TRBV6-3	TGTGCCAGCAGTGTCGGAGCGGGGGGGCATTACAATGAGCAGTTCTTC	CASSVGAGGHYNEQFF
-	-	TRBJ1-3	17	TRBV19	TGTGCCAGTAACGACAGGAATTCCTTTCACTCTGGAAACACCATATATTTT	CASNDRNSFHSGNTIYF
-	-	TRBJ2-1	18	TRBV7-6	TGTGCCAGCAGCTCCACGATACGAGACTTCCGCTCCTACAATGAGCAGTTCTTC	CASSSTIRDFRSYNEQFF
TRBD2	-	TRBJ2-2	15	TRBV9	TGTGCCAGCAGCGTTAGCGGGGGGGCGGAGGAGGAGCTGTTTTTT	CASSVSGGAEEELFF